Following are 20 T cell receptor beta chains from one sample sequenced in a study of control samples from healthy donors and cancer patients (dated by TCRdb to 2019 to 2021). Library method: the immunoSEQ multiplex PCR assay. This is the immuneACCESS table as TCRdb keeps it, with only in-frame sequences that have V and J called. A part of the clones is gone; compared with another copy, unresolved V genes explain less than half, and the rest is unexplained. The sample has some 220,000 clones on record, around 94% of them singletons. The ten biggest clones cover about 1.4% of the sample. Sequenced: blood. Every receptor here comes from a man in his forties or fifties in good health.

This clone was counted once. V is TRBV18 and J is TRBJ2-3; D not certain. V gave up 2 bases and J gave up 1 base, with 7 bases separating them. Germline V CDR1 and CDR2: KGHSH, LQKENI. The CDR3 spans 14 residues. CDR3 protein: CASSPVRGTDTQYF. CDR3 bases: TGTGCCAGCTCACCAGTCCGGGGCACAGATACGCAGTATTTT.

This sequence joins TRBV5-1 and TRBJ2-1; D may be TRBD1 (5 bases). This CDR3 region has 15 residues. CDR1 and CDR2 (germline): SGHRS, YFSETQ. The V end was cut by 0 bases, the J end by 0 bases, with 7 bases between. For the CDR3, the DNA is TGCGCCAGCAGCTTGGCAAGGGGCTCCTACAATGAGCAGTTCTTC. This gives the protein CASSLARGSYNEQFF.

This rearrangement joins TRBV6-1 to TRBJ2-7; possibly TRBD1 or TRBD2 for D (5 bases each). The CDR3 loop spans 19 amino acids. The germline V gene has CDR1 MNHNS and CDR2 SASEGT. The germline V and J ends were trimmed by 4 bases and 4 bases, with 29 bases remaining between them. CDR3 DNA: TGTGCCAGCAGTGCTAGCATTGGAGGACACATCACTGGGGGTTACGAGCAGTACTTC. This encodes CASSASIGGHITGGYEQYF.

The chain carries TRBV5-4 and TRBJ1-2, with a weak D call TRBD1 (6 bases). This CDR3 is built from 13 residues. Germline V CDR1 and CDR2: SGHNT, YYREEE (reference sequence). The V end was cut by 4 bases, the J end by 5 bases, with 12 bases between. CDR3 sequence: CASSGDRPYGYTF. CDR3 nucleotide sequence: TGTGCCAGCAGCGGTGACAGGCCGTATGGCTACACCTTC.

This clone occurred once. This chain joins TRBV6-2 or TRBV6-3 and TRBJ2-1; 9 bases align to TRBD2. This CDR3 is 15 amino acids long. Germline V gene data show CDR1 as MNHEY and CDR2 as SVGEGT. V was pared by 2 bases and J by 5 bases, with 4 bases of the junction left unmatched. Here the CDR3 reads CASSYTLAGHNEQFF. The CDR3 nucleotides read TGTGCCAGCAGTTACACACTAGCGGGCCACAATGAGCAGTTCTTC.

The chain is built from TRBV19 and TRBJ1-2; 9 positions agree with TRBD1. The CDR3 spans 15 residues. V lost 4 bases and J lost 8; bases outside the gene matches: 11. The V gene's germline CDR1 is LNHDA and CDR2 SQIVND (reference sequence). The CDR3 is CASSNGTGRARGYTF. The CDR3 DNA reads as TGTGCCAGTAGTAACGGGACAGGGAGGGCGCGAGGCTACACCTTC. Full variable domain (outside the CDR3, taken from reference TRBV19 and TRBJ1-2): DGGITQSPKYLFRKEGQNVTLSCEQNLNHDAMYWYRQDPGQGLRLIYYSQIVNDFQKGDIAEGYSVSREKKESFPLTVTSAQKNPTAFYLCASSNGTGRARGYTFGSGTRLTVV.

The V call is TRBV28, the J call TRBJ1-5; tentative D call: TRBD1 (6 bases). The germline V and J ends were trimmed by 8 bases and 2 bases, with 16 bases remaining between them. This CDR3 has 15 amino acids. Germline V gene sequence: CDR1 MDHEN, CDR2 SYDVKM. The CDR3 sequence is CASLSGHRGNQPQHF. CDR3 bases: TGTGCCAGCTTAAGTGGTCACAGGGGCAATCAGCCCCAGCATTTT.

This sequence joins TRBV5-1 and TRBJ1-2, with D unclear. The V end lost 1 base, the J end lost 8 bases, and 18 bases lay between the germline ends. CDR3 size: 15 residues. Per the germline V gene, CDR1 is SGHRS and CDR2 is YFSETQ. The CDR3 loop reads CASSLSPGGDIGYTF. The CDR3 nucleotides read TGCGCCAGCAGCTTGTCCCCAGGAGGAGATATCGGCTACACCTTC.

This clone was recorded once. The chain is built from TRBV7-8 and TRBJ2-7; perhaps TRBD1 as D (6 bases). CDR3 length: 15 amino acids. Trimming removed 2 bases at V and 0 bases at J, with 11 bases between. Per the germline V gene, CDR1 is SGHVS and CDR2 is FQNEAQ. CDR3 bases: TGTGCCAGCAGCTTATACAGGGAGAGCTCCTACGAGCAGTACGTC. This codes for CASSLYRESSYEQYV.

CDR3 nucleotides: TGTGCCAGCAGCTTACCCGGGGGGGCCGGGTCAGATACGCAGTATTTT. The encoded protein is CASSLPGGAGSDTQYF. This chain joins TRBV5-4 and TRBJ2-3, with 8 bases aligning to TRBD2. Germline V CDR1 and CDR2: SGHNT, YYREEE (reference sequence). The CDR3 consists of 16 residues. Trimming cost V 2 bases and J 4 bases; bases outside gene matches: 9.

DNA for the CDR3: TGTGCCAGCAGCGTAGCGTCAGCGAACACTGAAGCTTTCTTT. Protein: CASSVASANTEAFF. The gene calls are TRBV9 and TRBJ1-1; no reliable D call. With 0 bases removed from V and 1 base from J, the gap between germline ends came to 7 bases. From germline, CDR1 is SGDLS and CDR2 YYNGEE. The CDR3 loop spans 14 amino acids.

This chain connects TRBV10-3 to TRBJ2-7, with D possibly TRBD2 on 5 matching bases. V shed 4 bases and J shed 5 bases, with 15 bases lying between them. Germline CDR1 and CDR2: ENHRY and SYGVKD. This CDR3 spans 14 amino acids. The CDR3 loop is CAISARLEVNEQYF. CDR3 nucleotide sequence: TGTGCCATCAGTGCCAGGTTGGAGGTCAACGAGCAGTACTTC.

The chain has TRBV7-8 and TRBJ1-3; D call uncertain. Germline-derived CDR1 and CDR2 are SGHVS and FQNEAQ. The CDR3 totals 18 residues. V was cut by 0 bases and J by 3 bases, with 18 bases left in between. This chain's CDR3 is CASSLATPAALLGNTIYF. The CDR3, as DNA: TGTGCCAGCAGCTTAGCAACTCCGGCAGCCTTACTTGGAAACACCATATATTTT.

The V call is TRBV4-2, the J call TRBJ2-7; 7 bases are a match to TRBD1. This CDR3 has 14 amino acids. V gave up 3 bases and J gave up 0 bases; unmatched junction bases: 2. Germline V gene sequence: CDR1 LGHNA, CDR2 YNFKEQ. This chain's CDR3 is CASSQGTASYEQYF. The CDR3 DNA follows: TGTGCCAGCAGCCAGGGGACAGCCTCCTACGAGCAGTACTTC.

The J gene is TRBJ2-7, the V gene TRBV7-8; tentatively, D is TRBD1 or TRBD2 (5 bases each). The V end was cut by 4 bases, the J end by 3 bases, with 13 bases between. The germline V gene has CDR1 SGHVS and CDR2 FQNEAQ. The CDR3 runs to 14 residues. The CDR3 protein is CASSSPGRNYEQYF. In DNA form, the CDR3 reads TGTGCCAGCAGCTCCCCGGGACGGAACTACGAGCAGTACTTC.

The V and J genes are TRBV5-1 and TRBJ2-3; 7 bases fit TRBD2. V shed 2 bases and J 2 bases; nucleotides not matched to a gene: 5. CDR1 and CDR2 from the germline V gene are SGHRS and YFSETQ. The CDR3 has 15 residues. CDR3 region: CASSFGTTTTDTQYF. The DNA for the CDR3 is TGCGCCAGCAGCTTCGGGACTACCACCACAGATACGCAGTATTTT.

The chain has TRBV3-1 (or the pseudogene TRBV3-2) and TRBJ2-5; D unclear. The CDR3 sequence is 13 residues long. Per germline, CDR1 LGHDT and CDR2 YNNKEL (reference sequence). With 1 base removed from V and 5 bases from J, the gap between germline ends came to 8 bases. The CDR3 DNA reads TGTGCCAGCAGCCAAGCTGGGTGGGAGACCCAGTACTTC. Its protein product is CASSQAGWETQYF.

CDR3 nucleotide sequence: TGTGCCAGCCACAGAGAGTATAATTCACCCCTCCACTTT. Its protein product is CASHREYNSPLHF. V is TRBV27 and J is TRBJ1-6, with D uncertain. This CDR3 region has 13 residues. V gave up 8 bases and J gave up 4 bases, with 9 bases separating them. Germline V lookup: CDR1 MNHEY, CDR2 SMNVEV (reference sequence).

This chain joins TRBV6-5 and TRBJ1-1, with a tentative D call TRBD1 (6 bases). This CDR3 is built from 13 residues. V gave up 6 bases and J gave up 1 base, with 9 bases separating them. Germline assignment: CDR1 MNHEY and CDR2 SVGAGI. This CDR3 reads CASRGQRNTEAFF. Written as DNA, the CDR3 is TGTGCCAGCAGGGGACAAAGGAACACTGAAGCTTTCTTT.

V gene TRBV20-1 combines with J gene TRBJ2-2; D ambiguous. The CDR3 has 11 amino acids. Germline V gene sequence: CDR1 DFQATT, CDR2 SNEGSKA (reference sequence). Trimming removed 4 bases at V and 6 bases at J, with 6 bases between. The CDR3 coding sequence is TGCAGTGCTACCGGACCCGGGGAGCTGTTTTTT. It yields the protein CSATGPGELFF.